The TCR beta chain described here comes from a study of control samples from healthy donors and cancer patients. Assay: immunoSEQ multiplex PCR; the TCRdb copy retains only in-frame clones and omits some. The data show about 130,000 clones, around nine tenths seen once. On this clone: The same CDR3 also results from other DNA sequences found in this sample.

Trimming shortened V by 3 bases and J by 2 bases, and 4 bases separated the two germline ends. The CDR3 extends over 12 amino acids. Per the germline V gene, CDR1 is SNHLY and CDR2 is FYNNEI. The origin of this receptor is a man between 35 and 55 years old in good health. The chain combines TRBV2 with TRBJ1-2, with D unresolved. Sequences were obtained from blood. CDR3 in amino acids: CASSEGNYGYTF. Written as DNA, the CDR3 is TGTGCCAGCAGTGAGGGGAACTATGGCTACACCTTC.